Listed here are 14 T cell receptor beta chains from one sample, sequenced in a study of shared clonotypes between healthy human individuals. Only in-frame clones appear in the TCRdb table, and some are missing; sequencing was by immunoSEQ multiplex PCR. The sample yields some 630,000 clones, roughly 78% seen once. Sequencing was carried out using memory CD4+ T cells sorted from blood. Documented subset: CD45RA-negative fraction. The source of these receptors is a woman in her twenties or thirties in good health.

CDR3 region: CASRALGRDGYTF. Written as DNA, the CDR3 is TGTGCCAGCAGAGCCCTCGGGAGAGATGGCTACACCTTC. The chain couples TRBV7-6 to TRBJ1-2; D is unresolved. The CDR3 totals 13 residues. The V gene lost 6 bases and the J gene lost 6 bases, with 14 bases spanning the gap. CDR1 SGHVS and CDR2 FNYEAQ come from the germline V gene.

The chain uses TRBV6-1 and TRBJ2-5; D is unresolved. Trimming cost V 5 bases and J 1 base, with 11 bases left between them. Per germline, CDR1 MNHNS and CDR2 SASEGT. The CDR3 has 14 amino acids. In DNA form, the CDR3 reads TGTGCCAGCAGTCCGACCTATGCCCAAGAGACCCAGTACTTC. Translation: CASSPTYAQETQYF.

V is TRBV20-1 and J is TRBJ1-4, with no clear D. This CDR3 spans 11 amino acids. CDR1 and CDR2 from the germline V gene are DFQATT and SNEGSKA (reference sequence). The V end was cut by 7 bases, the J end by 4 bases, with 7 bases between. DNA of the CDR3: TGCAGTGGTGGAAATAATGAAAAACTGTTTTTT. It codes for CSGGNNEKLFF.

This clone was detected a few times. V and J are TRBV5-6 and TRBJ2-1; maybe TRBD2 (6 bases). CDR1 is SGHDT and CDR2 is YYEEEE in the germline V gene. The V gene lost 4 bases and the J gene lost 4 bases, with 18 bases spanning the gap. CDR3 size: 16 residues. This CDR3 reads CASSPYQRAVYNEQFF. As DNA, the CDR3 is TGTGCCAGCAGCCCCTATCAGCGGGCCGTATACAATGAGCAGTTCTTC.

The V and J genes are TRBV28 and TRBJ2-3; D may be TRBD2 (6 bases). Germline assignment: CDR1 MDHEN and CDR2 SYDVKM. V was cut by 5 bases and J by 0 bases, with 15 bases left in between. The CDR3 has 16 residues. CDR3 loop: CASSTTAGSSTDTQYF. The CDR3, as DNA: TGTGCCAGCAGTACGACCGCGGGATCCAGCACAGATACGCAGTATTTT.

V gene TRBV11-1 combines with J gene TRBJ2-2, with 8 bases aligning to TRBD2. Trimming removed 5 bases from V and 0 bases from J; junction bases left unmatched: 8. The CDR3 sequence is 17 residues long. Germline loops: CDR1 SGHAT, CDR2 FQDESV (reference sequence). CDR3 sequence (DNA): TGTGCCAGCAGCACGCGCAGCGGGAGCGCGAACACCGGGGAGCTGTTTTTT. Translation: CASSTRSGSANTGELFF.

This chain connects TRBV29-1 to TRBJ1-2; D remains ambiguous. The germline V gene encodes CDR1 SQVTM and CDR2 ANQGSEA. This CDR3 region has 13 residues. V was cut by 4 bases and J by 2 bases, with 11 bases left in between. The DNA for the CDR3 is TGCAGCGTTGGGGGAAAGTCAAACTATGGCTACACCTTC. Encoded protein: CSVGGKSNYGYTF. The whole variable domain, filled in from reference TRBV29-1 and TRBJ1-2, reads SAVISQKPSRDICQRGTSLTIQCQVDSQVTMMFWYRQQPGQSLTLIATANQGSEATYESGFVIDKFPISRPNLTFSTLTVSNMSPEDSSIYLCSVGGKSNYGYTFGSGTRLTVV.

Concerning this clone: Other DNA sequences in this sample translate to the same CDR3. V gene TRBV27 combines with J gene TRBJ1-5; a weak D match, TRBD1 (6 bases). Germline CDR1 is MNHEY and CDR2 is SMNVEV (reference sequence). The CDR3 is 14 residues long. V shed 5 bases and J shed 0 bases, with 8 bases lying between them. CDR3 DNA sequence: TGTGCCAGCAGTCTCAGGGGTAGCAATCAGCCCCAGCATTTT. Its protein product is CASSLRGSNQPQHF.

This clone has only one observation. The chain couples TRBV19 to TRBJ1-2; no reliable D call. The CDR3 contains 16 residues. With 0 bases removed from V and 0 bases from J, the gap between germline ends came to 11 bases. In germline, CDR1 is LNHDA, CDR2 SQIVND (reference sequence). CDR3 in amino acids: CASSIDVGRANYGYTF. The DNA for the CDR3 is TGTGCCAGTAGTATAGATGTCGGCCGAGCTAACTATGGCTACACCTTC.

The rearrangement joins TRBV7-9 to TRBJ2-5; D is tentatively TRBD1 or TRBD2 (5 bases each). Germline loops: CDR1 SEHNR, CDR2 FQNEAQ (reference sequence). The CDR3 consists of 11 residues. Trimming stripped 5 bases from V and 11 bases from J, with 12 bases between. The CDR3 reads CASSPVGEQYF. The CDR3 DNA follows: TGTGCCAGCAGCCCAGTGGGGGAGCAGTACTTC.

The rearrangement uses TRBV7-9 and TRBJ2-1; 15 bases are a match to TRBD2. Trimming took 3 bases from V and 7 from J; bases not matched to a gene: 4. The CDR3 extends over 16 amino acids. CDR1 and CDR2 from the germline V gene are SEHNR and FQNEAQ (reference sequence). Here the CDR3 reads CASSLAGTSGRNEQFF. The CDR3 bases are TGTGCCAGCAGCTTGGCCGGGACTAGCGGGAGGAATGAGCAGTTCTTC.

This clone was picked up a small number of times. J is TRBJ1-4 and V is TRBV6-5, with 7 nucleotides matching TRBD1. V trimming: 6 bases; J trimming: 8 bases; junction bases outside the gene matches: 12. The V gene's germline CDR1 is MNHEY and CDR2 SVGAGI. The CDR3 contains 15 residues. In nucleotides, the CDR3 is TGTGCCAGCAGGCGCTACAGAGGGGGCAACGAAAAACTGTTTTTT. Protein sequence: CASRRYRGGNEKLFF.

V usage is TRBV10-2 and J usage is TRBJ2-5; no firm D call. V was trimmed by 2 bases and J by 4 bases, leaving 5 bases between them. There are 12 residues in the CDR3. The germline gives CDR1 WSHSY, CDR2 SAAADI. CDR3: CASSEMTETQYF. The CDR3 DNA follows: TGCGCCAGCAGTGAGATGACAGAGACCCAGTACTTC.

The chain employs TRBV27 and TRBJ1-6, with 9 bases that match TRBD1. The CDR3 contains 13 residues. Germline values: CDR1 MNHEY, CDR2 SMNVEV (reference sequence). J was trimmed by 8 bases and V by 9 bases; bases with no gene match: 5. CDR3 coding DNA: TGTGCCAGTACCGGGACAGGGTATTCACCCCTCCACTTT. Amino acids: CASTGTGYSPLHF.